This paragraph reports one TCR beta chain. This receptor's antigen is unknown. The record has no base qualities; no much larger clone is one base away. This specimen's time point label, per the study, means: pretreatment peripheral blood. The cohort comprised roughly 30 patients with locally advanced or metastatic urothelial carcinoma treated at Memorial Sloan Kettering on a trial protocol. Peripheral blood mononuclear cells were collected from each patient pretreatment and during treatment, giving between 1 and 8 total time points per patient. The Qiagen DNeasy Blood extraction kit was used to purify genomic DNA from total PBMCs and tumor samples. PBMCs were collected pretreatment and during treatment and were isolated and stored as previously described. The sample comes from a study of PD-L1 blockade in urothelial cancer (TCRdb year 2017). Context from the whole study: Therapy was started at some point between 2014 and 2016 for all patients, and atezolizumab 1,200 mg was administered intravenously every 3 weeks. About 85% of the 29 patients were males with bladder-origin urothelial cancer, and 18 of 29 reported a prior smoking history. Patients had an ECOG performance status of 0 or 1 and had received between 0 and 3 prior chemotherapy regimens. Blood samples were analyzed at two time points: 3 weeks after treatment start (second dose) and 6 weeks after treatment start. Blood samples gave a median of around 140,000 T cells and some 83,000 unique TCRs, with a median clonality of 0.080. The study, an exploratory multi-omic analysis, examined somatic, immune and clinical correlates of response to PD-L1 blockade with atezolizumab in urothelial cancer. Pretreatment tumor samples, along with matched peripheral blood serially collected before and after atezolizumab treatment, were subjected to TCR sequencing. Progression-free survival longer than 6 months counted as durable clinical benefit, and TCR features were additionally tested against both progression-free and overall survival. In the same patients, whole exome sequencing and RNA sequencing of pretreatment tumors were performed in addition to TCR sequencing. Under 10 patients achieved durable clinical benefit and approximately 20 did not. Twenty-nine patients had pretreatment blood TCR-seq, 24 had at least one posttreatment blood collection, and 24 had tumor TCR-seq.

Spanning cysteine to phenylalanine, the CDR3 consists of 13 amino acids. Only the CDR3 DNA is retained, 39 bases long and in frame from the first base. From the germline V gene, CDR1 is SNHLY and CDR2 is FYNNEI. Cut back by 6 bases and 7 bases, the V and J ends lie 15 bases apart. Results and caveats for the whole study, not just this receptor: Improved progression-free and overall survival was associated with having pretreatment peripheral blood TCR clonality below the median. Small sample size (n ≈ 28) and many exploratory analyses mean the results are intended to be hypothesis-generating. Among patients with durable benefit, tumor-associated TCR clones showed greater expansion in peripheral blood 3 weeks after treatment started (n ≈ 20, p = 0.022).

To estimate absolute template abundance from read counts, synthetic TCR analog templates were spiked into each PCR. Using the immunoSEQ assay, TCRbeta CDR3 regions were amplified from genomic DNA with bias-controlled V and J gene primers. Rearranged TCRbeta segments were sequenced at approximately 20X coverage. The paper's processing steps were these. Clustering was used to correct sequencing errors, and CDR3s were annotated against IMGT so that V, D and J genes could be assigned. Downstream analyses used only productive TCRbeta rearrangements, leaving out any out-of-frame or stop-codon sequences. Clonality was calculated as one minus the Shannon entropy normalized by the log of the number of unique productive sequences. Clones differing between time points or between blood and tumor were identified by Fisher's exact test with Benjamini-Hochberg correction at adjusted p below 0.01. This immuneACCESS table, as held by TCRdb, lists in-frame sequences with V and J called but not all clones. Of the missing ones, under half trace to an unresolved V gene in checked studies; the others have no known cause. V and J calls and clone size are those listed in that table; D and trimming were worked out from the DNA. The sample has almost 50,000 clones on record, around 84% of them singletons. Clones ranked in the top ten supply more than 3% of the sample.

The chain employs TRBV2 and TRBJ1-2; a tentative D match to TRBD1 spans 5 bases. The clonotype was recovered from an older man with urothelial cancer. The sequencing here drew on PBMCs, taken around atezolizumab (anti-PD-L1) treatment. For the CDR3, the sequence is CASRAGPGGGYTF. At the DNA level, the sequence is TGTGCCAGCAGGGCCGGGCCCGGGGGTGGCTACACCTTC.